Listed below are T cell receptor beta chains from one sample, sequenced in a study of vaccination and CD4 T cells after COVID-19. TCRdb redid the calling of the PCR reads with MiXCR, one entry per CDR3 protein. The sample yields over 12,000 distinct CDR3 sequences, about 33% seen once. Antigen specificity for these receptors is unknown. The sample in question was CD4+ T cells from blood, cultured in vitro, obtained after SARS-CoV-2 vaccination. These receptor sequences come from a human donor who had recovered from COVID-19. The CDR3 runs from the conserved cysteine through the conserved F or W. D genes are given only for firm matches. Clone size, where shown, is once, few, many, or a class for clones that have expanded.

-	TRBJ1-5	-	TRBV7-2	TGTGCCAGCAGCCGAGGGAGGTTGGAGCCCCAGCATTTT	CASSRGRLEPQHF
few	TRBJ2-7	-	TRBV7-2	TGTGCCAGCAGCTTAGCGCACGGAAATCACGAGCAGTACTTC	CASSLAHGNHEQYF
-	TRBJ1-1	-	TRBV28	TGTGCCAGCAGAGCCCCACAGGGTAGTAGGACTGAAGCTTTCTTT	CASRAPQGSRTEAFF
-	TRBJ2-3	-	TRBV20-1	TGCAGTGCTAGAGTTTTCCGGGCTAGCACAGATACGCAGTATTTT	CSARVFRASTDTQYF
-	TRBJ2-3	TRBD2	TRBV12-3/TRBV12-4	TGTGCCAGCAGTTCCCGGCTGGGCGGGAGTACAGATACGCAGTATTTT	CASSSRLGGSTDTQYF
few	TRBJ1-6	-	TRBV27	TGTGCCAGCAGCCCGGGGAGGGTTTCACCCCTCCACTTT	CASSPGRVSPLHF
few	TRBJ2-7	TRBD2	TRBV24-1	TGTGCCACCAGTGAACGGACTAGCGGGGCCTCCTACGAGCAGTACTTC	CATSERTSGASYEQYF
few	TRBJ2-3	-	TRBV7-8	TGTGCCAGCAGCCCAAGCACGGCCCGGGGAGATACGCAGTATTTT	CASSPSTARGDTQYF
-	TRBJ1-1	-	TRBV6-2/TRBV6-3	TGTGCCAGCAGCTACCCTGCCGGGGCGCAGGCTGAAGCTTTCTTT	CASSYPAGAQAEAFF
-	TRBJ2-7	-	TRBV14	TGTGCCAGCAGTCCGTTCGGGGGTGGCGAGCAGTACTTC	CASSPFGGGEQYF
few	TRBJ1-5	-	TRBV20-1	TGCAGTGCCGGTAGGGGGGTTCCGCCCCAGCATTTT	CSAGRGVPPQHF
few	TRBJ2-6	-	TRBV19	TGTGCCAGTAGATCCGACAGCTCTGGGGCCAACGTCCTGACTTTC	CASRSDSSGANVLTF
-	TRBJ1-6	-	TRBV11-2	TGTGCCAGCAGCTTAGAGATATTAGACGGCGCTGGCAATTCACCCCTCCACTTT	CASSLEILDGAGNSPLHF
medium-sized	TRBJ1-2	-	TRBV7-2	TGTGCCAGCAGAGAAGGGACACCCCTTAGGTATGGCTACACCTTC	CASREGTPLRYGYTF
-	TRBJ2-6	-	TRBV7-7	TGTGCTAGCAGCTTATCGGCTGGGGCCAACGTCCTGACTTTC	CASSLSAGANVLTF
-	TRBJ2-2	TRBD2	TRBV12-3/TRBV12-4	TGTGCCAGCAGCCATTACGGGGGGGCGAACACCGGGGAGCTGTTTTTT	CASSHYGGANTGELFF
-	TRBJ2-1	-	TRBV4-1	TGCGCCAGCAGCCAAAGGTTGGCCGAAGACCTCAGGAGCTCCTACAATGAGCAGTTCTTC	CASSQRLAEDLRSSYNEQFF
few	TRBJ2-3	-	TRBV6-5	TGTGCCAGCAGTTCGGGGTTGCTCACAGATACGCAGTATTTT	CASSSGLLTDTQYF
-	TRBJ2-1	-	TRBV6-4	TGTGCCAGCAACGCGGACTGGAACAATGAGCAGTTCTTC	CASNADWNNEQFF
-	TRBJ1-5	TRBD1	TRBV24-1	TGTGCCACCAGTGAGGGCAGGGGGGTCGATCAGCCCCAGCATTTT	CATSEGRGVDQPQHF
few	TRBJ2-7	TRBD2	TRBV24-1	TGTGCCACCAGTGATTTCGGACTAGCGGGCACCTACGAGCAGTACTTC	CATSDFGLAGTYEQYF
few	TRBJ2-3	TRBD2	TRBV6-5	TGTGCCAGCAGTTACCAGGGACTAGCGGTAGATACGCAGTATTTT	CASSYQGLAVDTQYF
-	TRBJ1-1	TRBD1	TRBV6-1	TGTGCCAGCAGAAGAACAGGGGTGGTCACTGAAGCTTTCTTT	CASRRTGVVTEAFF
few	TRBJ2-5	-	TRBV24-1	TGTGCCACCAGTGATACCGACCAGGCCTACCAAGAGACCCAGTACTTC	CATSDTDQAYQETQYF
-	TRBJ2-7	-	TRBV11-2	TGTGCCAGCAGCTTAGATGGTGGCCCCTACGAGCAGTACTTC	CASSLDGGPYEQYF
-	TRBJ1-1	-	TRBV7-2	TGTGCCAGCTCCGGAAACGGGCGGAGGAACACTGAAGCTTTCTTT	CASSGNGRRNTEAFF
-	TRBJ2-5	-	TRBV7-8	TGTGCCAGCAGCTTGGGCCCCAGAGCGGCGGATGGGACCCAGTACTTC	CASSLGPRAADGTQYF
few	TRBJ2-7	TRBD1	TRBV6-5	TGTGCCAGCAGTTACTCTGGTGCTCCAGGGGGCTCCTACGAGCAGTACTTC	CASSYSGAPGGSYEQYF
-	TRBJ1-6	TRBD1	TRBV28	TGTGCCAGCAGGGGACAGGGGCGTAGGAATTCACCCCTCCACTTT	CASRGQGRRNSPLHF
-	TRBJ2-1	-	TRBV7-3	TGTGCCAGCAGCCCCGGGACCGAGGATGAGCAGTTCTTC	CASSPGTEDEQFF
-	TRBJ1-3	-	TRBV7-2	TGTGCCAGCAGCTTAGCCCCAGGGGATGGAAACACCATATATTTT	CASSLAPGDGNTIYF
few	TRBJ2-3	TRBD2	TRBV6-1	TGTGCCAGCAGTGAGTTAGCGGGAGGGGGGGATACGCAGTATTTT	CASSELAGGGDTQYF
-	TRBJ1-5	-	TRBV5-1	TGCGCCAGCAGCTTGGCTGGCAATCAGCCCCAGCATTTT	CASSLAGNQPQHF
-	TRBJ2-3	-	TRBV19	TGTGCCAGTAGTGTCAGCTCAATAACAGATACGCAGTATTTT	CASSVSSITDTQYF
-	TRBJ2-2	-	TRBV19	TGTGCCAGTAGTAGGTTGAGCAGAAGCACCGGGGAGCTGTTTTTT	CASSRLSRSTGELFF
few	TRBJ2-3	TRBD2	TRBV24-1	TGTGCCACCAGTGTCGCTAGCGGGAGTATTGGAGATACGCAGTATTTT	CATSVASGSIGDTQYF
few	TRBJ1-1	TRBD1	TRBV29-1	TGCAGCGTGGCGGGACAGGGCGTCCTCACTGAAGCTTTCTTT	CSVAGQGVLTEAFF
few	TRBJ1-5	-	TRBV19	TGTGCCAGTAGTATCGGGCAGGGCGACGTTGGCAATCAGCCCCAGCATTTT	CASSIGQGDVGNQPQHF
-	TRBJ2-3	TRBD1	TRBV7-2	TGCGCCAGCGGCCGAGGGACAGGGGGGGCAGATACGCAGTATTTT	CASGRGTGGADTQYF
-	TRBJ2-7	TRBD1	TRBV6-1	TGTGCCAGCAGCCGAACCAGGGCCGGCAGGGGGCCCTACGAGCAGTACTTC	CASSRTRAGRGPYEQYF
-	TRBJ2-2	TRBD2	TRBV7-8	TGTGCCAGCAGCTTAGGCGGGAGACACACCGGGGAGCTGTTTTTT	CASSLGGRHTGELFF
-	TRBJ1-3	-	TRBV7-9	TGTGCCAGCAGCTTAGTGGGCGGGATCTCTGGAAACACCATATATTTT	CASSLVGGISGNTIYF
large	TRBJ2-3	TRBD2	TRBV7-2	TGTGCCAGCAGCCTCACTCCGGGACTAGCCACAGATACGCAGTATTTT	CASSLTPGLATDTQYF
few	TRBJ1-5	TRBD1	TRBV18	TGTGCCAGCTCACCACAGACAGGGGTTCAGCCCCAGCATTTT	CASSPQTGVQPQHF
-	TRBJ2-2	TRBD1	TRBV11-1	TGTGCCAGCAGCCTAGCCGGGACAGGGGGCACCGGGGAGCTGTTTTTT	CASSLAGTGGTGELFF
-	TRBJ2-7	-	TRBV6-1	TGTGCCAGCAGCGGTCGTCACGAGCAGTACTTC	CASSGRHEQYF
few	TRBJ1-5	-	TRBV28	TGTGCCAGCAGTTCCCCGGCCTCGGGCAATCAGCCCCAGCATTTT	CASSSPASGNQPQHF
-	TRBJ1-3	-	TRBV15	TGTGCCACCAGCAGAGAAGGCACACGGGCCTCTGGAAACACCATATATTTT	CATSREGTRASGNTIYF
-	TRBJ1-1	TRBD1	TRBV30	TGTGCCTGGAGCTGGGACAGGGGTGAAGCTTTCTTT	CAWSWDRGEAFF
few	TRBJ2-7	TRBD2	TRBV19	TGTGCCAGTAGTATCCTAGCGGGACCACGGGGAGAGCAGTACTTC	CASSILAGPRGEQYF
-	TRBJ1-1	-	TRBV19	TGTGCCAGTAGTATCCGTCACAGCTACACCCCCACTGAAGCTTTCTTT	CASSIRHSYTPTEAFF
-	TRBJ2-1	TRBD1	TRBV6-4	TGTGCCAGCAGTGACTCTGGGACAGGTTCCTACAATGAGCAGTTCTTC	CASSDSGTGSYNEQFF
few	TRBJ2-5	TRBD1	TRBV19	TGTGCCAGTAGTATCCGACCGGGACAGGGGTCTCGGGAGACCCAGTACTTC	CASSIRPGQGSRETQYF